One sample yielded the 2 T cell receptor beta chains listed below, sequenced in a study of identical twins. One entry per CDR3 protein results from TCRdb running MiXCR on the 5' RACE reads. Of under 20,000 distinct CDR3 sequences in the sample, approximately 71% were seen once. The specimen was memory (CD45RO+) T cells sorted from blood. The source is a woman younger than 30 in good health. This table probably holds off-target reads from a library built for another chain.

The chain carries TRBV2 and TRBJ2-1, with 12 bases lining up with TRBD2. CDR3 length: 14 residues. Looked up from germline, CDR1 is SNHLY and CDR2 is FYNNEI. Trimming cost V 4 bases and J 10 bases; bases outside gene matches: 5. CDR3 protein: CASSVRLAGVEQFF. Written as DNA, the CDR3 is TGTGCCAGCAGTGTTCGACTAGCGGGAGTCGAGCAGTTCTTC.

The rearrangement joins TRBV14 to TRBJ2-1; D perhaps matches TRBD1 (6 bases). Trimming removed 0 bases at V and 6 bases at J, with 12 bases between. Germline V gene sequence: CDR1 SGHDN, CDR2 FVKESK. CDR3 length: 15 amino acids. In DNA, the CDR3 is TGTGCCAGCAGCCAAGAAGGGCAGGGGATCAATGAGCAGTTCTTC. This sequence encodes CASSQEGQGINEQFF.